A selection of T cell receptor beta chains follows, all from one sample in a study of blood T cell repertoires in COVID-19. The table came from immunoSEQ multiplex PCR; TCRdb's copy has only in-frame clones and leaves some out. This sample has about 400,000 clones, with about 88% found just once. Sequenced input: peripheral blood. These receptor sequences come from a woman aged 55-70 years with COVID-19, enrolled during active disease. Each CDR3 is given with its conserved first and last residue. D genes are given only for firm matches. Part of the rows lack a size; the others show once, few, many or a class for expanded clones.

abundance	v_gene	d_gene	j_gene	CDR3aa	CDR3nt
-	TRBV9	-	TRBJ2-1	CASSVLSGVSYNEQFF	TGTGCCAGCAGCGTATTATCGGGGGTCTCCTACAATGAGCAGTTCTTC
-	TRBV5-5	TRBD2	TRBJ2-1	CASSPSPGGATSEQFF	TGTGCCAGCAGCCCTTCTCCGGGGGGGGCGACGAGTGAGCAGTTCTTC
-	TRBV14	-	TRBJ1-3	CASSHPDSSGNTIYF	TGTGCCAGCAGCCACCCGGACAGCTCTGGAAACACCATATATTTT
-	TRBV5-1	TRBD2	TRBJ2-5	CASSLWSSGTETQYF	TGCGCCAGCAGCTTGTGGTCTAGCGGCACGGAGACCCAGTACTTC
once	TRBV4-3	TRBD1	TRBJ2-1	CASSHERQGSRNEQFF	TGCGCCAGCAGCCATGAACGACAGGGCTCCCGCAATGAGCAGTTCTTC
-	TRBV10-1	TRBD1	TRBJ1-4	CASSRRDREKLFF	TGCGCCAGCAGTCGTCGGGACAGGGAAAAACTGTTTTTT
-	TRBV7-6	-	TRBJ2-7	CASSSGGLGEQYF	TGTGCCAGCAGCTCAGGGGGACTAGGGGAGCAGTACTTC
-	TRBV6-2/TRBV6-3	-	TRBJ2-7	CASSYGAGVNEQYF	TGTGCCAGCAGTTATGGGGCAGGGGTCAACGAGCAGTACTTC
-	TRBV5-1	TRBD1	TRBJ1-1	CASSSMGQGTEAFF	TGCGCCAGCAGTAGTATGGGACAGGGGACTGAAGCTTTCTTT
-	TRBV21-1	-	TRBJ1-2	CASSKRTRAHYGYTF	TGTGCCAGCAGCAAAAGAACCAGGGCGCACTATGGCTACACCTTC
-	TRBV2	TRBD1	TRBJ2-3	CASIRGSTDTQYF	TGTGCCAGCATCAGGGGGAGCACAGATACGCAGTATTTT
once	TRBV11-1	-	TRBJ2-1	CASSLAGFVNEQFF	TGTGCCAGCAGCTTAGCCGGGTTCGTCAATGAGCAGTTCTTC
once	TRBV6-6	-	TRBJ1-1	CASSKQGKNTEAFF	TGTGCCAGCAGTAAACAGGGAAAGAACACTGAAGCTTTCTTT
-	TRBV19	-	TRBJ1-2	CASRRVGEDYGYTF	TGTGCCAGTAGGAGGGTCGGGGAGGACTATGGCTACACCTTC
-	TRBV5-4	-	TRBJ1-3	CASSDRTSGNTIYF	TGTGCCAGCAGCGACAGGACATCTGGAAACACCATATATTTT
-	TRBV7-9	-	TRBJ1-3	CASSLSSSGNTIYF	TGTGCCAGCAGCTTATCCAGCTCTGGAAACACCATATATTTT
-	TRBV3-1/TRBV3-2	TRBD2	TRBJ2-5	CASSRSLSGGQETQYF	TGTGCCAGCAGCCGAAGTCTGTCGGGGGGCCAAGAGACCCAGTACTTC
once	TRBV7-2	TRBD2	TRBJ2-1	CASSSFSGGARNEQFF	TGTGCCAGCAGCTCTTTTTCCGGGGGGGCCCGCAATGAGCAGTTCTTC
few	TRBV19	-	TRBJ1-3	CASSTHRVWAGNTIYF	TGTGCCAGTAGTACCCACAGGGTTTGGGCTGGAAACACCATATATTTT
-	TRBV11-3	-	TRBJ2-3	CASSMLTGPGNTQYF	TGTGCCAGCAGCATGCTGACAGGCCCCGGTAATACGCAGTATTTT
-	TRBV7-9	-	TRBJ1-5	CASSATDTSNQPQHF	TGTGCCAGCAGCGCAACGGACACTAGCAATCAGCCCCAGCATTTT
-	TRBV9	-	TRBJ1-6	CASSYNNSPLHF	TGTGCCAGCAGCTATAATAATTCACCCCTCCACTTT
-	TRBV15	-	TRBJ2-7	CATSRDGVVSDEQYF	TGTGCCACCAGCAGAGATGGTGTAGTCTCTGACGAGCAGTACTTC
-	TRBV12-5	TRBD1	TRBJ2-1	CASGSRGIRQGSYNEQFF	TGTGCTAGTGGTTCGCGAGGAATTAGACAGGGGTCCTACAATGAGCAGTTCTTC
-	TRBV28	TRBD1	TRBJ1-2	CASSLRDRGDYGYTF	TGTGCCAGCAGTCTGAGGGACAGGGGGGACTATGGCTACACCTTC
-	TRBV7-2	-	TRBJ2-1	CASREGGMASREFF	TGTGCCAGCAGAGAGGGGGGGATGGCTAGTCGAGAGTTCTTC
-	TRBV7-8	TRBD1	TRBJ1-1	CASSGDRNTEAFF	TGTGCCAGCAGCGGGGACAGGAACACTGAAGCTTTCTTT
-	TRBV5-1	TRBD1	TRBJ2-3	CASSSRDRGTDTQYF	TGCGCCAGCAGCTCCCGGGACAGGGGCACAGATACGCAGTATTTT
-	TRBV12-5	-	TRBJ2-2	CASGLVQGSTGELFF	TGTGCTAGTGGTTTGGTGCAGGGGTCCACCGGGGAGCTGTTTTTT
-	TRBV27	-	TRBJ1-3	CASSSTVSGNTIYF	TGTGCCAGCAGCTCGACAGTATCTGGAAACACCATATATTTT
few	TRBV7-6	-	TRBJ1-5	CASSLTSIQPQHF	TGTGCCAGCAGCTTAACTTCTATACAGCCCCAGCATTTT
-	TRBV14	-	TRBJ1-1	CASSPLTERGAFF	TGTGCCAGCAGCCCTCTTACTGAACGGGGAGCTTTCTTT